The TCR beta chain described here comes from a study of identical twins (dated by TCRdb to 2015 to 2016). With regard to the full study: The study deep-sequenced TCR alpha and beta repertoires from monozygotic twins, unrelated adults of various ages and cord blood to test whether fetal clonotypes persist. Replicate twin experiments were performed at different times using different library preparation protocols to rule out contamination. Findings and caveats that apply to the study as a whole: Abundant cord blood beta clonotypes had fewer insertions, young adult naive repertoires showed a similar but weaker trend, and memory repertoires showed no such trend. Invariant T cells such as MAIT and iNKT could partly confound zero-insertion analyses, though diverse VJ usage argued against this for most clonotypes. Conclusions relied on cross-sectional statistical analysis, since the same donors could not be followed over many years. Recombination models systematically underestimated out-of-frame TCR alpha sharing in monozygotic twins but agreed with sharing between unrelated individuals. Compared with coincidental sharing between unrelated individuals, out-of-frame TCR alpha sequences shared between twins had an excess of sequences with low generation probability. In beta out-of-frame sequences, excess twin sharing was weaker, because having fewer shared sequences lowered the signal-to-noise ratio.

V is cut back by 3 bases and J by 6 bases, with 8 bases in the junction unmatched. CDR3 length: 15 amino acids, cysteine to phenylalanine. Only the CDR3 DNA is retained, 45 bases long and in frame from the first base. Every donor was a healthy Caucasian. The twin cohort comprised three pairs of female monozygotic twins, all aged roughly 18 to 30 years. Miltenyi CD45RO+ enrichment and human naive T-cell isolation kits were used to isolate memory (CD45RO+) and naive T cells from PBMC. Library preparation employed 5' RACE. TCRdb lists the instrument as Illumina HiSeq 2000. Template switching introduced a universal primer binding site; the final cDNA contained a unique molecular identifier, enabling accurate counting of TCR cDNA molecules. Specific primers in the conserved constant-segment region were used to synthesize first-strand cDNA for the TCR alpha and beta chains. To control for contamination, every cDNA library was double barcoded, receiving both a SMART-Mk sample barcode and Illumina barcodes. TruSeq adapter sequences along with Illumina sample barcodes were introduced in two successive PCR steps. The TCR alpha and beta cDNA libraries were sequenced on the Illumina HiSeq platform using custom primers. Per the original workflow: Unique molecular identifiers were extracted from raw reads with MiGEC, and CDR3 positions were determined with MiXCR. Recombination models were inferred per individual with the repgenHMM and IGoR tools using an EM algorithm. The analysis of shared clonotypes was done with the tcR package in R, with sharing normalized by the product of cloneset sizes. Out-of-frame nonproductive sequences were analyzed to study raw recombination free of thymic and clonal selection effects. The public sequencing data were trimmed at Q25 with fastp and processed into clonotypes with MiXCR by TCRdb, which kept only in-frame beta chains. Under each unique CDR3 protein, matching rows form one entry showing the most common genes and DNA. The authors' filters were not applied to this entry. The sample data list 250,000 to 350,000 distinct CDR3 sequences, and 6.5% to 9.5% of these were observed just once. The top ten hold more than 2% of the sample.

In its sample, this clonotype was seen many times. No cognate antigen has been identified for it. Base-call qualities are not available, and no considerably larger clone is one nucleotide away. These data are also associated with another study on yellow fever vaccine responses in identical twins. From that second study: The T cell response to vaccination in identical twins was reported by the authors to appear partly convergent and partly personalized. Focusing on identical twins, the study followed the T cell clones that responded to the vaccine, and did so with precision.

Source material: memory (CD45RO+) T cells sorted from blood. The sample's cell subset or site label, in plain terms: CD45RO+ enriched T cells. The chain is made from TRBV12-3 or TRBV12-4 and TRBJ2-1; the central 7 bases match TRBD2. The clonotype originates from a woman aged 18-30 years in good health. CDR3 region: CASSFGRETFNEQFF. The nucleotide sequence is TGTGCCAGCAGTTTCGGGCGGGAGACCTTCAATGAGCAGTTCTTC.